Presented here are 21 T cell receptor beta chains from one specimen sequenced in a study of T cell responses to AZD1222 COVID-19 vaccine. Repertoires were generated with immunoSEQ multiplex PCR, while TCRdb's copy carries only in-frame clones and drops some. This sample has more than 85,000 clones, with 86% found just once. The input for sequencing was peripheral blood, taken on day 0 of AZD1222 vaccination. These TCRs come from an adult in good health.

This clone was seen only once. This chain links TRBV5-1 with TRBJ1-2; 8 positions agree with TRBD1. J lost 8 bases, V lost 0 bases, and 12 bases had no gene match. The CDR3 contains 16 residues. The V gene's germline CDR1 is SGHRS and CDR2 YFSETQ. The CDR3 DNA is TGCGCCAGCAGCTTGGGGTTAAGGACAGGGCGCCTGGGCTACACCTTC. Its protein product is CASSLGLRTGRLGYTF.

The chain couples TRBV9 to TRBJ1-3; the D is unclear. There are 13 residues in the CDR3. Germline V gives CDR1 SGDLS, CDR2 YYNGEE. Trimming removed 4 bases at V and 10 bases at J, with 15 bases between. CDR3 nucleotide sequence: TGTGCCAGCAGCTTCGGACCCCCTGGGACCATATATTTT. Translation gives CASSFGPPGTIYF.

The chain joins TRBV6-6 to TRBJ1-6, with no clear D. Germline V gene data show CDR1 as MNHNY and CDR2 as SVGAGI (reference sequence). CDR3 length: 14 residues. V was cut by 0 bases and J by 6 bases, with 6 bases left in between. The DNA of the CDR3 is TGTGCCAGCAGTTACTCGGGGTTTAATTCACCCCTCCACTTT. This codes for CASSYSGFNSPLHF.

The chain couples TRBV19 to TRBJ2-7; 7 nucleotides line up with TRBD2. Per germline, CDR1 LNHDA and CDR2 SQIVND (reference sequence). Trimming took 1 base from V and 0 from J; bases not matched to a gene: 3. The CDR3 runs 15 residues. Here the CDR3 reads CASSIGLAASYEQYF. For the CDR3, the DNA is TGTGCCAGTAGTATAGGGCTAGCGGCCTCCTACGAGCAGTACTTC.

This clone was picked up a small number of times. The rearrangement uses TRBV7-9 and TRBJ1-2, with 7 bases fitting TRBD1. Per germline, CDR1 SEHNR and CDR2 FQNEAQ (reference sequence). With 5 bases clipped from V and 5 bases from J, the junction kept 11 bases outside the gene matches. This CDR3 contains 15 residues. The CDR3 region has the DNA TGTGCCAGCAGCACCTTCCGGGACAGCTTTTATGGCTACACCTTC. It yields the protein CASSTFRDSFYGYTF.

The rearrangement joins TRBV28 to TRBJ1-2, with 8 positions matching TRBD1. Trimming cost V 6 bases and J 8 bases; bases outside gene matches: 8. Germline CDR1 MDHEN, CDR2 SYDVKM. The CDR3 consists of 13 residues. CDR3 sequence: CASSKQGVLGYTF. CDR3 nucleotide sequence: TGTGCCAGCAGCAAACAGGGGGTATTAGGCTACACCTTC.

The V gene is TRBV10-3, the J gene TRBJ1-2; 9 positions agree with TRBD1. This CDR3 has 15 residues. Germline V lookup: CDR1 ENHRY, CDR2 SYGVKD. Germline trimming cut 3 bases from V and 7 bases from J; bases unmatched to any gene: 9. Here the CDR3 reads CAISESEQGARGYTF. DNA of the CDR3: TGTGCCATCAGTGAATCGGAACAGGGGGCCCGTGGCTACACCTTC.

This clone appeared a single time. V and J are TRBV27 and TRBJ1-2, with unresolved D. V shed 1 base and J shed 6 bases, with 6 bases lying between them. This CDR3 contains 12 residues. Germline values: CDR1 MNHEY, CDR2 SMNVEV (reference sequence). CDR3 DNA sequence: TGTGCCAGCAGTTTATATGGGCATGGCTACACCTTC. As protein: CASSLYGHGYTF.

The V and J genes are TRBV27 and TRBJ2-1; TRBD2 aligns across 10 bases. Germline trimming cut 3 bases from V and 0 bases from J; bases unmatched to any gene: 14. This CDR3 has 20 residues. In germline, CDR1 is MNHEY, CDR2 SMNVEV (reference sequence). The CDR3 spells CASSFKAALAGAGSYNEQFF. CDR3 coding DNA: TGTGCCAGCAGTTTCAAGGCAGCCCTAGCGGGAGCGGGCTCCTACAATGAGCAGTTCTTC.

The rearrangement uses TRBV6-5 and TRBJ1-6; 8 bases fit TRBD1. Trimming took 5 bases from V and 10 from J; bases not matched to a gene: 7. Per the germline V gene, CDR1 is MNHEY and CDR2 is SVGAGI. This CDR3 region has 14 residues. CDR3 in amino acids: CASSQDRERSPLHF. The CDR3 bases are TGTGCCAGCAGTCAGGACAGGGAACGGTCACCCCTCCACTTT.

This clone is a singleton in its sample. DNA of the CDR3: TGTGCCAGCAGTTACGGGGTCAGCTCCTACAATGAGCAGTTCTTC. This gives the protein CASSYGVSSYNEQFF. The V call is TRBV6-5, the J call TRBJ2-1; no reliable D call. There are 15 residues in the CDR3. Trimming took off 2 bases at V and 0 bases at J, with 8 bases between the two ends. CDR1 and CDR2 from the germline V gene are MNHEY and SVGAGI.

The V and J genes are TRBV10-3 and TRBJ2-1; D is perhaps TRBD1 or TRBD2 (5 bases each). The CDR3 runs 20 residues. Germline V CDR1 and CDR2: ENHRY, SYGVKD. V lost 4 bases, J lost 1 base, and 26 bases lay in between. The CDR3 region is CAISAPPAGRGVGSYNEQFF. The CDR3 DNA sequence: TGTGCCATCAGTGCGCCACCGGCCGGACGAGGGGTTGGATCCTACAATGAGCAGTTCTTC.

The chain uses TRBV7-9 and TRBJ2-2; possible D gene TRBD1, 8 bases. V was trimmed by 0 bases and J by 1 base, leaving 18 bases between them. The length of the CDR3 is 19 residues. Germline lookup yields CDR1 SEHNR and CDR2 FQNEAQ (reference sequence). The CDR3 bases are TGTGCCAGCAGCTTAGCTTCAGGGGGCCTAGCGGAGAACACCGGGGAGCTGTTTTTT. Translated: CASSLASGGLAENTGELFF.

V gene TRBV7-2 combines with J gene TRBJ2-7; D unclear. Germline lookup yields CDR1 SGHTA and CDR2 FQGNSA. There are 12 residues in the CDR3. V lost 7 bases, J lost 3 bases, and 10 bases lay in between. As DNA, the CDR3 is TGTGCCAGCACCTCTACGAACTACGAGCAGTACTTC. It encodes CASTSTNYEQYF.

This chain uses TRBV3-1 (or the pseudogene TRBV3-2) with TRBJ2-3, with TRBD2 matching over 8 bases. This CDR3 contains 17 residues. The ends lost 0 bases at V and 4 bases at J; junction bases unmatched: 9. Germline V gene lookup returns CDR1 LGHDT and CDR2 YNNKEL (reference sequence). CDR3 sequence (DNA): TGTGCCAGCAGCCAAGATGTAAGCGGGAGTTGGGCAGATACGCAGTATTTT. As protein: CASSQDVSGSWADTQYF.

The gene calls are TRBV5-1 and TRBJ1-5, with D unresolved. CDR3 length equals 16 residues. Deletions cut 0 bases from V and 0 bases from J, with 10 bases between. CDR1 is SGHRS and CDR2 is YFSETQ in the germline V gene. The CDR3 spells CASSLDWTYSNQPQHF. The CDR3, as DNA: TGCGCCAGCAGCTTGGATTGGACCTATAGCAATCAGCCCCAGCATTTT.

This sequence joins TRBV5-4 and TRBJ2-3, with a weak D call TRBD1 (5 bases). Germline CDR1 is SGHNT and CDR2 is YYREEE (reference sequence). The CDR3 is 15 residues long. Trimming pared 0 bases from V and 6 bases from J, leaving 14 bases between. CDR3 residues: CASSLGRGGSDTQYF. CDR3 DNA sequence: TGTGCCAGCAGCTTGGGAAGGGGTGGTTCGGATACGCAGTATTTT.

The DNA of the CDR3 is TGTGCCACCAGCCCGGGACAAACTTTCGGAAAACTGTTTTTT. Amino acids: CATSPGQTFGKLFF. The chain recombines TRBV15 with TRBJ1-4; a possible D gene is TRBD1 (6 bases). The CDR3 contains 14 residues. V was trimmed by 5 bases and J by 10 bases, leaving 17 bases between them. Germline CDR1 and CDR2: LNHNV and YYDKDF (reference sequence).

The genes are TRBV19 and TRBJ2-7; TRBD1 aligns across 9 bases. V shed 1 base, J shed 2 bases, and the junction held 3 bases outside the gene matches. The germline V gene encodes CDR1 LNHDA and CDR2 SQIVND (reference sequence). This CDR3 has 15 residues. The CDR3 here is CASSIVGTGPYEQYF. CDR3 nucleotide sequence: TGTGCCAGTAGTATAGTAGGGACAGGGCCCTACGAGCAGTACTTC.

This clone is a singleton in its sample. The chain couples TRBV14 to TRBJ1-4, with a tentative D call TRBD1 (6 bases). The CDR3 has 18 residues. Germline assignment: CDR1 SGHDN and CDR2 FVKESK. V was cut by 0 bases and J by 3 bases, with 17 bases left in between. The CDR3 spells CASSQDLAGVRANEKLFF. CDR3 DNA sequence: TGTGCCAGCAGCCAAGATCTGGCAGGGGTGCGAGCTAATGAAAAACTGTTTTTT. The whole variable domain, filled in from reference TRBV14 and TRBJ1-4, reads EAGVTQFPSHSVIEKGQTVTLRCDPISGHDNLYWYRRVMGKEIKFLLHFVKESKQDESGMPNNRFLAERTGGTYSTLKVQPAELEDSGVYFCASSQDLAGVRANEKLFFGSGTQLSVL.

The chain employs TRBV12-5 and TRBJ2-3; 10 nucleotides line up with TRBD2. The CDR3 runs to 15 residues. Germline CDR1 LGHNT, CDR2 FRNRAP. Germline trimming cut 5 bases from V and 1 base from J; bases unmatched to any gene: 3. For the CDR3, the DNA is TGTGCTAGTGGTGTCGGACTAGCGGGCACAGATACGCAGTATTTT. Protein product: CASGVGLAGTDTQYF.